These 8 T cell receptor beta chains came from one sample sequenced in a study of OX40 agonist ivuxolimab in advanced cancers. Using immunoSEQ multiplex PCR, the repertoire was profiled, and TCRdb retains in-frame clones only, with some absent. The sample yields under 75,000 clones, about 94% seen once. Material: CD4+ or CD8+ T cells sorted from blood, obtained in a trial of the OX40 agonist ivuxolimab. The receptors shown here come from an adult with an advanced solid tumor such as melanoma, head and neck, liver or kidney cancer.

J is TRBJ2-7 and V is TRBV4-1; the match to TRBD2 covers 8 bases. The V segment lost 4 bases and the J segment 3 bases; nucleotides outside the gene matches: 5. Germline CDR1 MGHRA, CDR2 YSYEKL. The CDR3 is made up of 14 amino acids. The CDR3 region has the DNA TGCGCCAGCAGCCCCGGGGGGGCGTACTACGAGCAGTACTTC. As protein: CASSPGGAYYEQYF.

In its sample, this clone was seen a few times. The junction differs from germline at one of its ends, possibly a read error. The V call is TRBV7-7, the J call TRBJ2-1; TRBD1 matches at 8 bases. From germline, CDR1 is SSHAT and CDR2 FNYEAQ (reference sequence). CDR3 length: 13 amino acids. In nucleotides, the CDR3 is TGTGCTAGCAGCTTAATCCAGGGGGCCGAGCAGTTCTTC. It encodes CASSLIQGAEQFF.

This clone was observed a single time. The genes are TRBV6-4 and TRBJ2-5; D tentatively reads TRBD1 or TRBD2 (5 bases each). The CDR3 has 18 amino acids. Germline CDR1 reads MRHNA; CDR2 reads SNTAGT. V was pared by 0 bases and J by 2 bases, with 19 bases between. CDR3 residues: CASSDSSGTWRKQETQYF. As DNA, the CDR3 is TGTGCCAGCAGTGACTCGTCCGGGACCTGGAGAAAACAAGAGACCCAGTACTTC.

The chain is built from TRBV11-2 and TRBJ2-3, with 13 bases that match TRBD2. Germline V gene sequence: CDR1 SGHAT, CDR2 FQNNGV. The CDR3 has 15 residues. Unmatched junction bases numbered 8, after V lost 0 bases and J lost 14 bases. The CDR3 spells CASSLDTSGGEVRYF. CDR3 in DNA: TGTGCCAGCAGCTTAGACACTAGCGGGGGGGAAGTACGGTATTTT.

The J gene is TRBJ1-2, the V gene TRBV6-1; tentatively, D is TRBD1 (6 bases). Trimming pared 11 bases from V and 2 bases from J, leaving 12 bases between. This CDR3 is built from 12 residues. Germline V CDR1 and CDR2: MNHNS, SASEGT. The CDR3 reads CAAVQGNYGYTF. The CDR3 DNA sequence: TGTGCCGCCGTGCAGGGGAACTATGGCTACACCTTC.

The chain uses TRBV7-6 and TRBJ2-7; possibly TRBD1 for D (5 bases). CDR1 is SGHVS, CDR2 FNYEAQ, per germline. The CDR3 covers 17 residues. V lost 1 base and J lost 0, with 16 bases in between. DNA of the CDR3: TGTGCCAGCAGCTTAGGGGCTGGAACAGGCCTCTCCTACGAGCAGTACTTC. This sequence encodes CASSLGAGTGLSYEQYF.

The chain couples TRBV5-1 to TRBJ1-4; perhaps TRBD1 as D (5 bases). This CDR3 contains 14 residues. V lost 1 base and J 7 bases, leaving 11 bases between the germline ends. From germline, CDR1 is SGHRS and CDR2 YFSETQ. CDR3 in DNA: TGCGCCAGCAGCTTGTCAGGGATGGGTGAAAAACTGTTTTTT. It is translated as CASSLSGMGEKLFF.

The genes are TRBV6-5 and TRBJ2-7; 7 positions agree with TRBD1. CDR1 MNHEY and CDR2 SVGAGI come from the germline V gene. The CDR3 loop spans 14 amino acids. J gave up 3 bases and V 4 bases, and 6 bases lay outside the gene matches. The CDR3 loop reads CASSSDRVYYEQYF. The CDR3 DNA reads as TGTGCCAGCAGTTCCGACAGGGTCTACTACGAGCAGTACTTC.